This T cell receptor beta chain was obtained from a study of T cell responses to AZD1222 COVID-19 vaccine. This CDR3 has 15 residues. Germline loops: CDR1 SQVTM, CDR2 ANQGSEA. V was pared by 1 base and J by 2 bases, with 14 bases between. Here immunoSEQ multiplex PCR was the method, and the copy in TCRdb shows in-frame clones only, minus some. The data hold some 50,000 clones, with approximately 79% observed a single time. Sequences were derived from peripheral blood, sampled on day 0 of MenACWY control vaccination. The chain employs TRBV29-1 and TRBJ1-2; D might be TRBD1 (6 bases). The sequence came from an adult in good health. CDR3 residues: CSVEAMGTGNYGYTF. The CDR3 nucleotides read TGCAGCGTTGAAGCTATGGGAACAGGGAACTATGGCTACACCTTC.